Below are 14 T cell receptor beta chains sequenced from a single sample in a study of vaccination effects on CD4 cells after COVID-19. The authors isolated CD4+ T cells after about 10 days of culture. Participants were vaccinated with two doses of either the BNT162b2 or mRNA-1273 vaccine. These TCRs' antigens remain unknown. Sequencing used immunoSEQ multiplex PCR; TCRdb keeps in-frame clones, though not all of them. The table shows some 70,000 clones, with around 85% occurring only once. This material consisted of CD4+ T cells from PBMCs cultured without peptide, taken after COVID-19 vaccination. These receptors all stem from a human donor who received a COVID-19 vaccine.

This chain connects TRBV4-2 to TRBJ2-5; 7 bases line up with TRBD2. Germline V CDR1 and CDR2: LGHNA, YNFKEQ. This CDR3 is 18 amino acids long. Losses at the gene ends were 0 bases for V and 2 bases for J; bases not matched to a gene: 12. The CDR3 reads CASSQESSGLGYQETQYF. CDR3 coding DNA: TGTGCCAGCAGCCAAGAGTCGTCCGGACTAGGGTATCAAGAGACCCAGTACTTC.

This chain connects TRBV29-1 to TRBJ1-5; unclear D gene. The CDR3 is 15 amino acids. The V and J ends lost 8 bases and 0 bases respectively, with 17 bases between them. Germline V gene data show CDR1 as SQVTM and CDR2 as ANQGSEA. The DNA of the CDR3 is TGCAGCTCCCCCATGGGGTTCTATAGCAATCAGCCCCAGCATTTT. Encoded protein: CSSPMGFYSNQPQHF.

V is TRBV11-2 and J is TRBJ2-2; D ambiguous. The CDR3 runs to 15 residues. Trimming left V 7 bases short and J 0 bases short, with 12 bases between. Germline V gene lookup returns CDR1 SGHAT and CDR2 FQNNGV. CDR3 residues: CASTISLANTGELFF. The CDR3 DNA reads TGTGCCAGCACGATCAGTCTCGCGAACACCGGGGAGCTGTTTTTT.

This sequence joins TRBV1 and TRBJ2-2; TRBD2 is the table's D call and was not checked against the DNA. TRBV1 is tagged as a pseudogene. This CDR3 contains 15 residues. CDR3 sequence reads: CTSSPRTSWTGELFF. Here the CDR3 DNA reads TGCACCAGCAGCCCCCGGACTAGTTGGACCGGGGAGCTGTTTTTT.

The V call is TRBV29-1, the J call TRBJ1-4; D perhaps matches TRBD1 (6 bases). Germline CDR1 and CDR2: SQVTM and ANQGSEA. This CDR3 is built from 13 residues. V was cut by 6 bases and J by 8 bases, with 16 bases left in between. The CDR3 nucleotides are TGCAGCGTCGCCACGGGGGCGGGAGAAAAACTGTTTTTT. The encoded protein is CSVATGAGEKLFF.

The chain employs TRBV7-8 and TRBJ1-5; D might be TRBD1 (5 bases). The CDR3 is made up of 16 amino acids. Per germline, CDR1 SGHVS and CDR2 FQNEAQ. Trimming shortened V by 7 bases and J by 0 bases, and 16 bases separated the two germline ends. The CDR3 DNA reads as TGTGCCAGCACCCCAAGTTGGGGGTATAGCAATCAGCCCCAGCATTTT. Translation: CASTPSWGYSNQPQHF.

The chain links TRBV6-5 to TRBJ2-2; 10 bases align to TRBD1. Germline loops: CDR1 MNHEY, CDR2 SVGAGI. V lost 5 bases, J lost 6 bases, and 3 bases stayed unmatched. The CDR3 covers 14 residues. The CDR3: CASSTGQGSGELFF. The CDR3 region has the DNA TGTGCCAGCAGTACGGGACAGGGGTCCGGGGAGCTGTTTTTT.

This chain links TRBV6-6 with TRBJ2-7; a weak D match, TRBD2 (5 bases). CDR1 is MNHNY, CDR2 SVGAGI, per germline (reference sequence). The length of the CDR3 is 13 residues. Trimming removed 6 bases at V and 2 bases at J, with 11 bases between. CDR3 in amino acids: CASRMDLAYEQYV. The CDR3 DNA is TGTGCCAGCAGGATGGACTTGGCCTACGAGCAGTACGTC.

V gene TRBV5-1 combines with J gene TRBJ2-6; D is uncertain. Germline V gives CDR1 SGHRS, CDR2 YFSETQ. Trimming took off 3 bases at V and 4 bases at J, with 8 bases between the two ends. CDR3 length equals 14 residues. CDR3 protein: CASSSTTGANVLTF. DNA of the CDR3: TGCGCCAGCAGCTCGACAACCGGGGCCAACGTCCTGACTTTC. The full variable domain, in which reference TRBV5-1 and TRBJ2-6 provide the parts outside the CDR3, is KAGVTQTPRYLIKTRGQQVTLSCSPISGHRSVSWYQQTPGQGLQFLFEYFSETQRNKGNFPGRFSGRQFSNSRSEMNVSTLELGDSALYLCASSSTTGANVLTFGAGSRLTVL.

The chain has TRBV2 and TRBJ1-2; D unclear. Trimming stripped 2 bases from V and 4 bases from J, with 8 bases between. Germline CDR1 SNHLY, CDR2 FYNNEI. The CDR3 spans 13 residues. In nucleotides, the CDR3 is TGTGCCAGCAGTGAACAAGGTAGCTATGGCTACACCTTC. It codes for CASSEQGSYGYTF.

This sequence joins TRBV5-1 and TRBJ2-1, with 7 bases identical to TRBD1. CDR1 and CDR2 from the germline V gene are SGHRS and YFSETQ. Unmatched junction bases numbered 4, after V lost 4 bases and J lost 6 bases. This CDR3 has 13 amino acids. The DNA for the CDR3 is TGCGCCAGCAGCGGGGGACAGAGCAATGAGCAGTTCTTC. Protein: CASSGGQSNEQFF.

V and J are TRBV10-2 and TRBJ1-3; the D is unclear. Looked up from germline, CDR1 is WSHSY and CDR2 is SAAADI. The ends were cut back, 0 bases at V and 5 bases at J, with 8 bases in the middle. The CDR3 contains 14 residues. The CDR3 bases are TGCGCCAGCAGTGAGTCCGGTCGGAGAAACACCATATATTTT. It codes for CASSESGRRNTIYF.

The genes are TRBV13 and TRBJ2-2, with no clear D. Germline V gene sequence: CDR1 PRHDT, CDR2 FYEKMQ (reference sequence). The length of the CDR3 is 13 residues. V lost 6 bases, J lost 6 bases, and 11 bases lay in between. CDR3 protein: CASSPRIAGELFF. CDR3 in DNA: TGTGCCAGCAGTCCCAGGATCGCCGGGGAGCTGTTTTTT.

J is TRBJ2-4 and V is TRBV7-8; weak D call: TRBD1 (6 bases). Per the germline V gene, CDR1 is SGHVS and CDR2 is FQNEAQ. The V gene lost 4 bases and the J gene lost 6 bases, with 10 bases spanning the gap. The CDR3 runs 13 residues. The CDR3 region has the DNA TGTGCCAGCAGCTCGGGACACCTAAACATTCAGTACTTC. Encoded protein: CASSSGHLNIQYF. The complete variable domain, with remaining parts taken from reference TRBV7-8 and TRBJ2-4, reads GAGVSQSPRYKVAKRGQDVALRCDPISGHVSLFWYQQALGQGPEFLTYFQNEAQLDKSGLPSDRFFAERPEGSVSTLKIQRTQQEDSAVYLCASSSGHLNIQYFGAGTRLSVL.